These 11 T cell receptor beta chains were all obtained from the same sample, sequenced in a study of CD8+ T cells in alopecia areata. Sample treatment: oral pan-JAK inhibitor, 5-10 mg twice daily. As the sequencing template, cDNA was produced by extracting RNA and reverse transcribing it. Repertoires were generated with immunoSEQ multiplex PCR, while TCRdb's copy carries only in-frame clones and drops some. The sample comprises 93,000 or so clones, 86% of which are singletons, and approximately 12% rests with the top ten. The specimen was CD8+ T cells sorted from blood, collected between weeks 30 and 35, from a patient treated with tofacitinib. Receptors originate from a human donor with alopecia areata.

This clone was detected only a few times. The CDR3 is CASSRGVEKFF. In DNA, the CDR3 is TGTGCCAGCAGCCGCGGGGTAGAGAAGTTCTTC. The chain employs TRBV7-2 and TRBJ2-1; the D gene is possibly TRBD2 (6 bases). Deletions cut 5 bases from V and 14 bases from J, with 13 bases between. The CDR3 totals 11 residues. The germline V gene has CDR1 SGHTA and CDR2 FQGNSA.

The V call is TRBV6-4, the J call TRBJ2-3; 8 positions match TRBD2. In germline, CDR1 is MRHNA, CDR2 SNTAGT. V trimming: 3 bases; J trimming: 2 bases; junction bases outside the gene matches: 1. The CDR3 is made up of 14 amino acids. The CDR3 sequence: CASSEAGDTDTQYF. CDR3 coding DNA: TGTGCCAGCAGTGAAGCGGGAGACACAGATACGCAGTATTTT.

The CDR3 loop is CASSSTVYNEQFF. Written as DNA, the CDR3 is TGTGCCAGCAGTTCGACAGTCTACAATGAGCAGTTCTTC. The rearrangement uses TRBV5-6 and TRBJ2-1, with D perhaps matching TRBD1 (5 bases). CDR1 is SGHDT, CDR2 YYEEEE, per germline. CDR3 length: 13 amino acids. V shed 5 bases and J shed 3 bases, with 9 bases lying between them.

The chain uses TRBV4-1 and TRBJ1-2, with TRBD1 matching 8 bases. The J segment lost 3 bases and the V segment lost 1 base, leaving 7 bases of the junction unmatched. CDR1 and CDR2 (germline): MGHRA, YSYEKL. This CDR3 comprises 16 residues. The CDR3 is CASSQGGDRGDYGYTF. The CDR3 DNA is TGCGCCAGCAGCCAAGGAGGCGACAGGGGCGACTATGGCTACACCTTC.

The CDR3 DNA sequence: TGTGCCAGCAGCCTCCCGGCAGTGGTTTTGGGCCGGGATGAGCAGTTCTTC. Translation: CASSLPAVVLGRDEQFF. The chain carries TRBV7-9 and TRBJ2-1; D is unclear. Trimming shortened V by 5 bases and J by 8 bases, and 25 bases separated the two germline ends. The CDR3 is made up of 17 amino acids. Germline CDR1 SEHNR, CDR2 FQNEAQ (reference sequence).

Of note for this clone: One junction end disagrees with the germline gene, perhaps due to a read error. This rearrangement joins TRBV29-1 to TRBJ2-7; a possible D gene is TRBD2 (6 bases). The germline V gene encodes CDR1 SQVTM and CDR2 ANQGSEA. This CDR3 is 13 amino acids long. CDR3 sequence reads: CSVEDATFRERYF. The CDR3 region has the DNA TGCAGCGTTGAAGATGCAACCTTTCGGGAGCGGTACTTC.

J is TRBJ2-3 and V is TRBV29-1; D may be TRBD2 (5 bases). The CDR3 has 17 residues. Germline assignment: CDR1 SQVTM and CDR2 ANQGSEA. V was clipped by 7 bases and J by 2 bases, with 25 bases between them. CDR3 amino acids: CSAEGLPPPSNTDTQYF. CDR3 sequence (DNA): TGCAGCGCCGAGGGCCTCCCCCCGCCCTCAAACACAGATACGCAGTATTTT.

CDR3 sequence: CASSLGQLGEQYF. DNA of the CDR3: TGTGCCAGCAGCTTAGGACAGCTCGGCGAGCAGTACTTC. The chain recombines TRBV11-2 with TRBJ2-7; perhaps TRBD1 as D (5 bases). Germline CDR1 is SGHAT and CDR2 is FQNNGV. V shed 1 base and J shed 6 bases, with 10 bases lying between them. This CDR3 contains 13 residues.

V gene TRBV15 combines with J gene TRBJ1-1; no clear D gene. The CDR3 sequence is 14 residues long. The ends were cut back, 2 bases at V and 6 bases at J, with 13 bases in the middle. The germline V gene has CDR1 LNHNV and CDR2 YYDKDF (reference sequence). The CDR3 loop is CATSRKSAIAEAFF. The CDR3 bases are TGTGCCACCAGCAGAAAATCCGCGATCGCTGAAGCTTTCTTT.

The chain combines TRBV5-6 with TRBJ1-2; D perhaps matches TRBD1 (5 bases). This CDR3 is 14 amino acids long. V was clipped by 2 bases and J by 4 bases, with 12 bases between them. Germline V CDR1 and CDR2: SGHDT, YYEEEE. CDR3 region: CASSLGGALYGYTF. The CDR3 DNA sequence: TGTGCCAGCAGCTTAGGAGGGGCACTCTATGGCTACACCTTC.

V and J are TRBV5-1 and TRBJ1-1; perhaps TRBD1 as D (5 bases). Germline V gene lookup returns CDR1 SGHRS and CDR2 YFSETQ. V was pared by 0 bases and J by 2 bases, with 17 bases between. The CDR3 is 17 amino acids. The CDR3 reads CASSLVVGHHYNTEAFF. CDR3 sequence (DNA): TGCGCCAGCAGCTTGGTAGTAGGACACCACTATAACACTGAAGCTTTCTTT.